The clone carrying this T cell receptor beta chain was counted many times. Its matching antigen is unknown. Per the germline V gene, CDR1 is SEHNR and CDR2 is FQNEAQ (reference sequence). J lost 2 bases, V lost 5 bases, and 3 bases had no gene match. The CDR3 sequence is 15 residues long. TCRdb reprocessed the reads via MiXCR and lists one record per CDR3 protein. The sample lists about 83,000 distinct CDR3 sequences; around 28% were seen once. These data originate in a study of T cell repertoires in cytomegalovirus infection. Overall study: HLA-B-restricted CMV epitopes that are well studied were used alongside recently identified HLA-C-restricted ones. Public TCR beta signatures were indicative of both CMV infection and a matching HLA type.

Findings and limits, study-wide: Public TCR beta family frequency separated CMV-and-HLA carriers, including in an independent cohort.

J is TRBJ1-5 and V is TRBV7-9, with 10 positions matching TRBD1. The starting material was CD8+ T cells from cultured PBMCs, obtained from culture after CMV antigen stimulation. The sequence was collected from a human donor in good health (CMV status not recorded). Some clones in this sample may be carry-over from other donors' samples. CDR3 in amino acids: CASSHGTGGNQPQHF. CDR3 sequence (DNA): TGTGCCAGCAGCCACGGGACAGGGGGCAATCAGCCCCAGCATTTT.